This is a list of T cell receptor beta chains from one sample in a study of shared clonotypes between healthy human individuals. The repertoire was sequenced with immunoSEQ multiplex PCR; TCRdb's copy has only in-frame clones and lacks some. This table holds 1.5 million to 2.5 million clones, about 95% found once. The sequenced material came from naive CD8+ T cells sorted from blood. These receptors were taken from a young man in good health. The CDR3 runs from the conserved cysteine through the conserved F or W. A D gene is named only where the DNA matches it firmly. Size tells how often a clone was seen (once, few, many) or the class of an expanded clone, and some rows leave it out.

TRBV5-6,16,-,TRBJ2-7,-,TGTGCCAGCAGCTTGTTTATGGCAGAACTCTCCTACGAGCAGTACTTC,CASSLFMAELSYEQYF
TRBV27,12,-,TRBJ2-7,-,TGTGCCAGCAAAGGGTCGGCCTACGAGCAGTACTTC,CASKGSAYEQYF
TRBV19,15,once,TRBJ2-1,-,TGTGCCAGTAGTATACAGGGGAGCTCCTACAATGAGCAGTTCTTC,CASSIQGSSYNEQFF
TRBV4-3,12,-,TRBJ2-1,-,TGCGCCAGGTTGGTAGCGAACAATGAGCAGTTCTTC,CARLVANNEQFF
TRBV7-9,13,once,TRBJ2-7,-,TGTGCCAGCAGCTCCGTGACTACCTACGAGCAGTACTTC,CASSSVTTYEQYF
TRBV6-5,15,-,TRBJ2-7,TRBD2,TGTGCCAGCAGGGGTGGACTAGCGGGGGGGCTGGAGCAGTACTTC,CASRGGLAGGLEQYF
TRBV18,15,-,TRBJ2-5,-,TGTGCCAGCTCACCAGTAGGCAACGCGGGAGAGACCCAGTACTTC,CASSPVGNAGETQYF
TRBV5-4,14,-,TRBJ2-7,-,TGTGCCAGCAGCTCCACACCCCACCTGGGAGAGCAGTACTTC,CASSSTPHLGEQYF
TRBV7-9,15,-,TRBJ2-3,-,TGTGCCAGCAGCCCCGCTAACCCACCCACAGATACGCAGTATTTT,CASSPANPPTDTQYF
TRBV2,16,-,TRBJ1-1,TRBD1,TGTGCCAGCAGTGAAACCCAGACAGGGTCGAACACTGAAGCTTTCTTT,CASSETQTGSNTEAFF
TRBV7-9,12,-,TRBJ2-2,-,TGTGCCAGCAGCCATAACACCGGGGAGCTGTTTTTT,CASSHNTGELFF
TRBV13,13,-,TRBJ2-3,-,TGTGCCAGCAGCCCAAGCCTCGCAGATACGCAGTATTTT,CASSPSLADTQYF
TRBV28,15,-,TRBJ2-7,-,TGTGCCAGCAGTTGGGCAGATTACACTCCGCGCGAGCAGTACTTC,CASSWADYTPREQYF
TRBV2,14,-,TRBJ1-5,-,TGTGCCAGCAGTGAAGCAGGGGGGGGTCAGCCCCAGCATTTT,CASSEAGGGQPQHF
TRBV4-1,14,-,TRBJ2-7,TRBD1,TGCGCCAGCAGGCCCGGGACAGGGACGGGCGAGCAGTACTTC,CASRPGTGTGEQYF
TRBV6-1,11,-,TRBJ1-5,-,TGTGCCATGGGTACCAATCAGCCCCAGCATTTT,CAMGTNQPQHF
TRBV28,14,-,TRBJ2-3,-,TGTGCCAGCAGTTTACGAGGGGGGGCAAATACGCAGTATTTT,CASSLRGGANTQYF
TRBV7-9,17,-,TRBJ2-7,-,TGTGCCAGCAGTGGGGGATGGCCCGCCTCCTTCGCCTACGAGCAGTACTTC,CASSGGWPASFAYEQYF
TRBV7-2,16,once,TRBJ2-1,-,TGTGCCAGCAGCCGAACCGCGGCAAACTCCTACAATGAGCAGTTCTTC,CASSRTAANSYNEQFF
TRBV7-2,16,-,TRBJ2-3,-,TGTGCCAGCAGCGTCTACACAACAGGGTTCACAGATACGCAGTATTTT,CASSVYTTGFTDTQYF
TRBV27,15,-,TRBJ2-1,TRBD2,TGTGCCAGCAGTCTCCTAGCGGGAGTGACCGATGAGCAGTTCTTC,CASSLLAGVTDEQFF
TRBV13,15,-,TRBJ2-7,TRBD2,TGTGCCAGCAGTCCCCGGGGGGGCGGGAGCCCCGAGCAGTACTTC,CASSPRGGGSPEQYF
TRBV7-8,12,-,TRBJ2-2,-,TGTGCCAGCAGCTTAAGGCACGGGGAGCTGTTTTTT,CASSLRHGELFF
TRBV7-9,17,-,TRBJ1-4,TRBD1,TGTGCCAGCAGCTTAGTAGCCAGGGGGCCCACTAATGAAAAACTGTTTTTT,CASSLVARGPTNEKLFF
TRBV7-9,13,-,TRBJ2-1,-,TGTGCCAGCAGCTTATCGGTGGCCCATGAGCAGTTCTTC,CASSLSVAHEQFF
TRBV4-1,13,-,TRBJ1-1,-,TGCGCCAGCAGCCAGACGGGGGCGTCTGAAGCTTTCTTT,CASSQTGASEAFF
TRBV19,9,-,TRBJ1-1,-,TGTGCCAGTATGACCGAAGCTTTCTTT,CASMTEAFF
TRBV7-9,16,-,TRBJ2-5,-,TGTGCCAGCCAAGCTTCAAAGGGGAATTCACAAGAGACCCAGTACTTC,CASQASKGNSQETQYF
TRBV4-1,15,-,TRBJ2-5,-,TGCGCCAGCAGCCAAGGGGCGGTTCTCCAAGAGACCCAGTACTTC,CASSQGAVLQETQYF
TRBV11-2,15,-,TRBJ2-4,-,TGTGCCAGCAGCCCAACCCACAGAGGGAGAGACATTCAGTACTTC,CASSPTHRGRDIQYF
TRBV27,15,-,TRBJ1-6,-,TGTGCCAGCAGTTTACAGGGATCCTATAATTCACCCCTCCACTTT,CASSLQGSYNSPLHF